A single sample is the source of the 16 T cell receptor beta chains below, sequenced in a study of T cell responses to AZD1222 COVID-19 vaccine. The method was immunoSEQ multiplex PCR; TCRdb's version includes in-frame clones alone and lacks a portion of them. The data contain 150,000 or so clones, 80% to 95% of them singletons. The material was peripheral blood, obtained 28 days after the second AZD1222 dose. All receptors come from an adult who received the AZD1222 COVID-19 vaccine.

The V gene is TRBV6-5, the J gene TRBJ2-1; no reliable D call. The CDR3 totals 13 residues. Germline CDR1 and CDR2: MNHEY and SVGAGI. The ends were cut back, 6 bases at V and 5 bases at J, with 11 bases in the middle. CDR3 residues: CASSQSTNNEQFF. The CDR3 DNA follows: TGTGCCAGCAGCCAATCGACAAACAATGAGCAGTTCTTC.

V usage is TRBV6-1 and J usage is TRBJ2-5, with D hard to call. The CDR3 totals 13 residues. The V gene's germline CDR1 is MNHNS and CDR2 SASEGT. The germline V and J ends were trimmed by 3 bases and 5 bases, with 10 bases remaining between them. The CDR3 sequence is CASSDLGFETQYF. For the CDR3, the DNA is TGTGCCAGCAGTGATCTGGGTTTCGAGACCCAGTACTTC.

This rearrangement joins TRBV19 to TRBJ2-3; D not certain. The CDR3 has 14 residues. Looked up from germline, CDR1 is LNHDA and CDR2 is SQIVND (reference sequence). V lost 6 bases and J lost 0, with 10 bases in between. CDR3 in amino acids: CASREYGSTDTQYF. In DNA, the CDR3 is TGTGCCAGTAGGGAGTATGGGAGCACAGATACGCAGTATTTT. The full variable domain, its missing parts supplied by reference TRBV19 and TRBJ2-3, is DGGITQSPKYLFRKEGQNVTLSCEQNLNHDAMYWYRQDPGQGLRLIYYSQIVNDFQKGDIAEGYSVSREKKESFPLTVTSAQKNPTAFYLCASREYGSTDTQYFGPGTRLTVL.

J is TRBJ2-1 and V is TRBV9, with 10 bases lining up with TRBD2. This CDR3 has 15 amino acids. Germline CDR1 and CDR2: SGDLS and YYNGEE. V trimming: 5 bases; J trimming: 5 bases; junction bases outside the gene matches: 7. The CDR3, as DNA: TGTGCCAGCAGTCAGAGCGGGAGGGCCGACAATGAGCAGTTCTTC. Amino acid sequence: CASSQSGRADNEQFF.

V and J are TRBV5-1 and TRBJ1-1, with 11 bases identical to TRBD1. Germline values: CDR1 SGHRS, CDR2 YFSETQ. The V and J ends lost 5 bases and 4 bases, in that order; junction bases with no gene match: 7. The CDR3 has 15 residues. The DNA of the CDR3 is TGCGCCAGCAGAGATCCGGGACAGGGGGTCACTGAAGCTTTCTTT. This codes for CASRDPGQGVTEAFF.

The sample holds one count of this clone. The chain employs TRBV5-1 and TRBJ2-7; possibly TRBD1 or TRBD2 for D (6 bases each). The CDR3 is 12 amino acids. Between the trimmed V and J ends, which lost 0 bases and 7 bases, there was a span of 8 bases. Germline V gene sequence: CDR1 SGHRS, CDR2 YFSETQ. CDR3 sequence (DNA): TGCGCCAGCAGCTTGGAGGGGGGTGAGCAGTACTTC. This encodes CASSLEGGEQYF.

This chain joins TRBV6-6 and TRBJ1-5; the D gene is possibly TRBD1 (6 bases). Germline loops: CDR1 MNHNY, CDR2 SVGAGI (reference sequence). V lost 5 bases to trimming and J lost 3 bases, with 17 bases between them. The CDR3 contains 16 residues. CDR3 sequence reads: CASSHRVGIDNQPQHF. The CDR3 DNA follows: TGTGCCAGCAGTCACAGGGTAGGGATAGACAATCAGCCCCAGCATTTT.

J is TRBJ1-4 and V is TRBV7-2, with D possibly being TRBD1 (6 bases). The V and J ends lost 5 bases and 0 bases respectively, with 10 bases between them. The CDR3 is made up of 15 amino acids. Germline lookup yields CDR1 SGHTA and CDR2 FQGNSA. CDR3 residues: CASSRSGATNEKLFF. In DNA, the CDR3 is TGTGCCAGCAGCAGATCAGGGGCAACTAATGAAAAACTGTTTTTT.

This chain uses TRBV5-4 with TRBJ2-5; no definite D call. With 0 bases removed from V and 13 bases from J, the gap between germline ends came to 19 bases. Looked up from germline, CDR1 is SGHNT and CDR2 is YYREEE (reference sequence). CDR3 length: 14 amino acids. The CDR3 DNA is TGTGCCAGCAGCTTGGGGCCTAGTGATCTCCTAAGGTACTTC. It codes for CASSLGPSDLLRYF.

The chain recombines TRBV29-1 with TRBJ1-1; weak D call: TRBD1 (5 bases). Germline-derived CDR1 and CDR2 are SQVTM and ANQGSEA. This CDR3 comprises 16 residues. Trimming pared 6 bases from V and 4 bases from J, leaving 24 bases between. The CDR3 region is CSVVYRGLRESTEAFF. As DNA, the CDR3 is TGCAGCGTAGTTTATAGGGGCTTAAGAGAGTCCACTGAAGCTTTCTTT. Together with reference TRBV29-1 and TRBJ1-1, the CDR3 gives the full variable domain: SAVISQKPSRDICQRGTSLTIQCQVDSQVTMMFWYRQQPGQSLTLIATANQGSEATYESGFVIDKFPISRPNLTFSTLTVSNMSPEDSSIYLCSVVYRGLRESTEAFFGQGTRLTVV.

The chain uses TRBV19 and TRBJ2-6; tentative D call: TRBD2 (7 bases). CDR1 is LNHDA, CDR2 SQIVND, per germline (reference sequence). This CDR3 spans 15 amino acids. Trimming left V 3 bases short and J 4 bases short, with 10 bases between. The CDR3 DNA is TGTGCCAGTAGTATGGGGGGGCGCGGGGCCAACGTCCTGACTTTC. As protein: CASSMGGRGANVLTF.

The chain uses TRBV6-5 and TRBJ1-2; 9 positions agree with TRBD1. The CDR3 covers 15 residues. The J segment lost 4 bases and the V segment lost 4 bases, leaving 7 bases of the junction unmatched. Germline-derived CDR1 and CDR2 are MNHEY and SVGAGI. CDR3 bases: TGTGCCAGCAGTTCCGGGACAGGGACGGGCTATGGCTACACCTTC. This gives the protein CASSSGTGTGYGYTF.

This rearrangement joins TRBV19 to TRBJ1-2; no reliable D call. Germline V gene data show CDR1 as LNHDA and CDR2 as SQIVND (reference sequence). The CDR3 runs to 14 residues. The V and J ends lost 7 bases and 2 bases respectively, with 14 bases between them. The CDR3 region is CASTPGPANYGYTF. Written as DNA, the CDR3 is TGTGCCAGTACCCCAGGCCCCGCCAACTATGGCTACACCTTC.

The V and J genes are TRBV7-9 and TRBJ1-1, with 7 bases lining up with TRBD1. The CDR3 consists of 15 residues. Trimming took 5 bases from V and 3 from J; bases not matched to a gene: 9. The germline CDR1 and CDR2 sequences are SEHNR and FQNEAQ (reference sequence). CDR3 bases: TGTGCCAGCAGCGCACACCCAGGGGGGTACACTGAAGCTTTCTTT. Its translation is CASSAHPGGYTEAFF.

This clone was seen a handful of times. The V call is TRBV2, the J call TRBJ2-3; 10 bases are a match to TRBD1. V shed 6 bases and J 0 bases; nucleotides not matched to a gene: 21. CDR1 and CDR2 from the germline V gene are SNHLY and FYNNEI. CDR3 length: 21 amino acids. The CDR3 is CASRGTSTGGAEEASTDTQYF. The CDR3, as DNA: TGTGCCAGCAGGGGTACCTCGACAGGGGGCGCAGAAGAGGCTAGCACAGATACGCAGTATTTT.

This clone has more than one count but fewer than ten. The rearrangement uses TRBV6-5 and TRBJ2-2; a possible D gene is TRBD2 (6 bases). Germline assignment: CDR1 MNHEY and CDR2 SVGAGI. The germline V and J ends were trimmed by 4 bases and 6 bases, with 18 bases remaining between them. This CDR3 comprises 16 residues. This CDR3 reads CASSFLGPAGPGELFF. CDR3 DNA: TGTGCCAGCAGTTTCCTTGGGCCTGCGGGGCCCGGGGAGCTGTTTTTT.